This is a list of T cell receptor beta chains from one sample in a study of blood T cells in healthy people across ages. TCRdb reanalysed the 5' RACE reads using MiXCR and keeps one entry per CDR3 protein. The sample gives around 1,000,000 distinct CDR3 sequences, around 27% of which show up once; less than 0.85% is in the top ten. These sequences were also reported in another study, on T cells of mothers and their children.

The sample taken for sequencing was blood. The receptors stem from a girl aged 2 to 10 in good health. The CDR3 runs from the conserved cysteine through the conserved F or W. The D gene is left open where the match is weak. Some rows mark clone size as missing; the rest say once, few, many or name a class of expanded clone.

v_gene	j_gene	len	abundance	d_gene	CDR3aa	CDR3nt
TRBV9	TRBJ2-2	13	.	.	CASSSSRAAELFF	TGTGCCAGCAGTTCATCCCGTGCTGCGGAGCTGTTTTTT
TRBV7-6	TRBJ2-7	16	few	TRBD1	CASSAHDRGSTYEQYF	TGTGCCAGCAGCGCACACGACAGGGGAAGTACCTACGAGCAGTACTTC
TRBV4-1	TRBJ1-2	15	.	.	CASSQAGEGGDGYTF	TGCGCCAGCAGCCAAGCAGGTGAAGGTGGGGATGGCTACACCTTC
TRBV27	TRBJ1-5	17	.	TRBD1	CASSHGQGDYSNQPQHF	TGTGCCAGCAGTCACGGACAGGGCGACTATAGCAATCAGCCCCAGCATTTT
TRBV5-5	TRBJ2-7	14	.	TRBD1	CASSGRTGSWEQYF	TGTGCCAGCAGCGGGCGGACAGGGTCTTGGGAGCAGTACTTC
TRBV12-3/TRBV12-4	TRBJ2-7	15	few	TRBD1	CASSTGQGGSYEQYF	TGTGCCAGCAGCACCGGACAGGGGGGGTCCTACGAGCAGTACTTC
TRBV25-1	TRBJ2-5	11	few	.	CAAGAGSTQYF	TGTGCGGCCGGTGCGGGCAGCACCCAGTACTTC
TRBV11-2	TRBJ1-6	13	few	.	CASSFDRLSPLHF	TGTGCCAGCAGCTTTGACAGGCTTTCACCCCTCCACTTT
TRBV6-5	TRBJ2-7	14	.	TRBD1	CASSWGQGDYEQYF	TGTGCCAGCAGTTGGGGACAGGGGGACTACGAGCAGTACTTC
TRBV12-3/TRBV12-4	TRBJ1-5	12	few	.	CASSLYRDSQHF	TGTGCCAGCAGTTTATACCGGGATTCCCAGCATTTT
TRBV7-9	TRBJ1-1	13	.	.	CASRTTPNTEAFF	TGTGCCAGCAGAACGACCCCGAACACTGAAGCTTTCTTT
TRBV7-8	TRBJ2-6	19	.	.	CASSYGLFLGGPGANVLTF	TGTGCCAGCAGCTATGGACTATTTCTCGGAGGCCCTGGGGCCAACGTCCTGACTTTC
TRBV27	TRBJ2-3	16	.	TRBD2	CASQGGAGGPSDTQYF	TGTGCCAGCCAAGGGGGAGCGGGGGGGCCATCAGATACGCAGTATTTT
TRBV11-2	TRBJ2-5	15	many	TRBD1	CASSPRDRGQETQYF	TGTGCCAGCAGCCCCCGGGACAGGGGACAAGAGACCCAGTACTTC
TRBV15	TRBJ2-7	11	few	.	CATSSNYEQYF	TGTGCCACCAGCAGCAACTACGAGCAGTACTTC
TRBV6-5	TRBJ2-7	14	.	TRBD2	CASRQLAGRYEQYF	TGTGCCAGCAGACAACTAGCGGGGAGGTACGAGCAGTACTTC